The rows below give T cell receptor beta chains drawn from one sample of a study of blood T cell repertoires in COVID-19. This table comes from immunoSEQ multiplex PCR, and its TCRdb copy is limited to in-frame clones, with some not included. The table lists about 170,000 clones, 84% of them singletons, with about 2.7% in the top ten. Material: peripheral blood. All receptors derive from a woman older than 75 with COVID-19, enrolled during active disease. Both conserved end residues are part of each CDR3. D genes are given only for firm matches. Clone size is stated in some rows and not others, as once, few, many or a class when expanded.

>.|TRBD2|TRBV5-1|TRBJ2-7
TGCGCCAGCAGCTGGGACTTTCTAGCGGGAGGAGGGTACGAGCAGTACTTC
CASSWDFLAGGGYEQYF
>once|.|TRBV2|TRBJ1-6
TGTGCCAGCAGTGGGAACAGGGACAATTCACCCCTCCACTTT
CASSGNRDNSPLHF
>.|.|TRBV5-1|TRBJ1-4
TGCGCCAGCAGCTTGCTCGGTTTTGATGAAAAACTGTTTTTT
CASSLLGFDEKLFF
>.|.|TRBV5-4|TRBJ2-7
TGTGCCAGCAAGAACAGGACAGCCTACGAGCAGTACTTC
CASKNRTAYEQYF
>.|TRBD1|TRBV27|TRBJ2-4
TGTGCCAGCAGTTCCGCCGCGGGACAGGGTTACATTCAGTACTTC
CASSSAAGQGYIQYF
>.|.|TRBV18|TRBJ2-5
TGTGCCAGCTCACGGGCAGGGAAAGAGACCCAGTACTTC
CASSRAGKETQYF
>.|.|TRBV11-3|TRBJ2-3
TGTGCCAGCAGCTTAGGCTCTCTCCGCAGGGGGGGCACAGATACGCAGTATTTT
CASSLGSLRRGGTDTQYF
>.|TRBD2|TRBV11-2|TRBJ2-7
TGTGCCAGCAGTCTCCAGCGGGGGGTCTACGAGCAGTACTTC
CASSLQRGVYEQYF
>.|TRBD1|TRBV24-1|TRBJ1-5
TGTGCCACCAGTTACAGGGGGGATCAGCCCCAGCATTTT
CATSYRGDQPQHF
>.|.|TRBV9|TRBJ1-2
TGTGCCAGCAGCGTAGCTAAGGCAGGGGTTCCCAACTATGGCTACACCTTC
CASSVAKAGVPNYGYTF
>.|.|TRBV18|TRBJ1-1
TGTGCCAGCTCACCGGGGCCGAAGAACACTGAAGCTTTCTTT
CASSPGPKNTEAFF
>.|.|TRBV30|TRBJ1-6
TGTGCCTGGAGTGTTCGGGGGAGGCGTTCACCCCTCCACTTT
CAWSVRGRRSPLHF
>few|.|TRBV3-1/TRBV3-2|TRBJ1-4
TGTGCCAGCAGCCGGAGGCTCGCTGCAACTAATGAAAAACTGTTTTTT
CASSRRLAATNEKLFF
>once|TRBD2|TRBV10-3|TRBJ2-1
TGTGCCATCACCAGGTCTCTAGCGGGAGGAAAGTTCTTC
CAITRSLAGGKFF
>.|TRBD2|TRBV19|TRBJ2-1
TGTGCCAGTAGTATGAGGGGACTAGCGGGAGGAAATGGAAACAATGAGCAGTTCTTC
CASSMRGLAGGNGNNEQFF
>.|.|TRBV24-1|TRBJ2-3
TGTGCCACCAGTGATGCGTCGGGCACAGATACGCAGTATTTT
CATSDASGTDTQYF
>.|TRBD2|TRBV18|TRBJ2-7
TGTGCCAGCTCGACGACTAGCGGTACCTACGAGCAGTACTTC
CASSTTSGTYEQYF
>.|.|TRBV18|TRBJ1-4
TGTGCCAGCTCACCACGGGGGGTTAATGAAAAACTGTTTTTT
CASSPRGVNEKLFF
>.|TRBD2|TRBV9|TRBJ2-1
TGTGCCAGCAGCTCTAGCGGGAGAAGAACCTACAATGAGCAGTTCTTC
CASSSSGRRTYNEQFF
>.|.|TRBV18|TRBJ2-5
TGTGCCAGCTCACCGACAACCCTACCCGGTGAGACCCAGTACTTC
CASSPTTLPGETQYF
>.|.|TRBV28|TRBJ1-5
TGTGCCAGCAGTTTATCATCGGTCATTCAGCCCCAGCATTTT
CASSLSSVIQPQHF
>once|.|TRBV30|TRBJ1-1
TGTGCCTGGAATCAACCCAAGCCCGAAGCTTTCTTT
CAWNQPKPEAFF
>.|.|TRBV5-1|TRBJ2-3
TGCGCCAGCAGCCCCTTTTTCGCGGCATCTCCTAGCACAGATACGCAGTATTTT
CASSPFFAASPSTDTQYF
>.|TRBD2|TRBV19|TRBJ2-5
TGTGCCAGTAGTGACATGGGCACTTCAACTAGCGGGAGGGGAAAGACCCAGTACTTC
CASSDMGTSTSGRGKTQYF
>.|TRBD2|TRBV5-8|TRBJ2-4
TGTGCCAGCAGCCCTAGGGCTCTAGCGGTAGCCAAAAACATTCAGTACTTC
CASSPRALAVAKNIQYF
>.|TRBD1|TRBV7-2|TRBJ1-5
TGTGCCAGCAGCTTAGGAAGACAGGGAGATCAGCCCCAGCATTTT
CASSLGRQGDQPQHF
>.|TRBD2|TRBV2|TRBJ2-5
TGTGCCAGCAGTGGCCCAGGGACTAGCGGGGGCCCAGTCCAAGAGACCCAGTACTTC
CASSGPGTSGGPVQETQYF
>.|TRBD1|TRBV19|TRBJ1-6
TGTGCCAGTAGTCCCGGACAGGATAATTCACCCCTCCACTTT
CASSPGQDNSPLHF
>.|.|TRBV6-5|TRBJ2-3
TGTGCCAGTACCTACGGAGATACGCAGTATTTT
CASTYGDTQYF
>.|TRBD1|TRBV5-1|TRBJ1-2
TGCGCCAGCAGCCCGGACAGGGGAGACTATGGCTACACCTTC
CASSPDRGDYGYTF
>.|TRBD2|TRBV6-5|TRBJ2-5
TGTGCCAGCAAGACTAGCGGTGAGACCCAGTACTTC
CASKTSGETQYF
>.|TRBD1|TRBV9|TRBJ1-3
TGTGCCAGCAGCCCCCGACAGGGTTCTGGAAACACCATATATTTT
CASSPRQGSGNTIYF
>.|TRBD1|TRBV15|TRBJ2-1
TGTGCCACCAGCAGAGGACAGGGGGCGCCGGTTGAGCAGTTCTTC
CATSRGQGAPVEQFF
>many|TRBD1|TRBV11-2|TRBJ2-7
TGTGCCAGCAGCGGGACAGGGGTTGTTGTTTACGAGCAGTACTTC
CASSGTGVVVYEQYF
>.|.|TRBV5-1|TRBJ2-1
TGCGCCAGCAGCTTCGGACTCGGCTCCTACAATGAGCAGTTCTTC
CASSFGLGSYNEQFF
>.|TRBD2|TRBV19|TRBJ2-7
TGTGCCAGTAGTATTGGGACTAGCCGAGACGAGCAGTACTTC
CASSIGTSRDEQYF
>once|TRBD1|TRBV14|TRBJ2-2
TGTGCCAGCAGCCAAGATCCGGGACAGGGGAGAGACTCCCTGTCCGGGGAGCTGTTTTTT
CASSQDPGQGRDSLSGELFF
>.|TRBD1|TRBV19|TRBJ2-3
TGTGCCAGTACCCCGGGACAGTCAGATACGCAGTATTTT
CASTPGQSDTQYF
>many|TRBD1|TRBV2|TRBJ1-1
TGTGCCAGCAGTGACTGGACAGGGGGGACCTTGAACACTGAAGCTTTCTTT
CASSDWTGGTLNTEAFF
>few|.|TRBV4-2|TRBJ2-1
TGTGCCAGCAGACTGACTAGCTCCTACAATGAGCAGTTCTTC
CASRLTSSYNEQFF
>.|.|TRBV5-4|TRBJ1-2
TGTGCCAGCAGCTGGCTGTCGGGGGACTATGGCTACACCTTC
CASSWLSGDYGYTF
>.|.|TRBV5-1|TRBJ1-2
TGCGCCAGCAGCCCTCGACAGACAATCTATGGCTACACCTTC
CASSPRQTIYGYTF
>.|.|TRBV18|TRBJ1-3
TGTGCCAGCTCACCACCCTGGCCCAACTCTGGAAACACCATATATTTT
CASSPPWPNSGNTIYF
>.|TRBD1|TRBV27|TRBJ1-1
TGTGCCAGCAGTTTAACAGGGGGCACTGAAGCTTTCTTT
CASSLTGGTEAFF
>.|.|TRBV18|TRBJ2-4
TGTGCCAGCTCACCACGGTCAGGGGAAGACATTCAGTACTTC
CASSPRSGEDIQYF
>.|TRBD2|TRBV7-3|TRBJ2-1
TGTGCCAGCAGCCTTAGCGGGACGGGGAATGAGCAGTTCTTC
CASSLSGTGNEQFF
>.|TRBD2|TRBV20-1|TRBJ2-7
TGCAGTGCTAGTGGGCTAGCGGGAGTCTCCTACGAGCAGTACTTC
CSASGLAGVSYEQYF
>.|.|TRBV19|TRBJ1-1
TGTGCCAGTAGTATAAGGCGAACAGGGAGGGGTTCTGAAGCTTTCTTT
CASSIRRTGRGSEAFF
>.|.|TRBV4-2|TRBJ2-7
TGTGCCAGCATGGGGACACAGCCCTACGAGCAGTACTTC
CASMGTQPYEQYF
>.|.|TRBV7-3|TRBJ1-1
TGTGCCAGCAGCTCTTATCTAAACACTGAAGCTTTCTTT
CASSSYLNTEAFF